The subject of this entry is one T cell receptor (beta chain). These data belong to a study of blood T cell repertoires in COVID-19. Study summary: Donors in the United States, Italy and Spain gave samples during acute or convalescent COVID-19. T cells, B-cell-depleted T cells, or PBMCs provided the cDNA or gDNA that served as material.

The V end was cut by 2 bases, the J end by 4 bases, with 6 bases between. CDR3 length: 14 amino acids. Germline V lookup: CDR1 SGHTA, CDR2 FQGTGA. Authors' analysis steps: Reference gene primer amplification in the assay estimated nucleated cell counts. The method was immunoSEQ multiplex PCR; TCRdb's version includes in-frame clones alone and lacks a portion of them. That table furnishes V, J and clone size, whereas the DNA furnished D and trimming. Among 200,000 to 250,000 clones listed, about 90% were seen once. The chain has TRBV7-3 and TRBJ1-6; D is uncertain. The sample consisted of peripheral blood. The TCR comes from a woman aged 55-70 years with acute or convalescent COVID-19. In nucleotides, the CDR3 is TGTGCCAGCAGCTTAGGCCTTTATAATTCACCCCTCCACTTT. Protein sequence: CASSLGLYNSPLHF.